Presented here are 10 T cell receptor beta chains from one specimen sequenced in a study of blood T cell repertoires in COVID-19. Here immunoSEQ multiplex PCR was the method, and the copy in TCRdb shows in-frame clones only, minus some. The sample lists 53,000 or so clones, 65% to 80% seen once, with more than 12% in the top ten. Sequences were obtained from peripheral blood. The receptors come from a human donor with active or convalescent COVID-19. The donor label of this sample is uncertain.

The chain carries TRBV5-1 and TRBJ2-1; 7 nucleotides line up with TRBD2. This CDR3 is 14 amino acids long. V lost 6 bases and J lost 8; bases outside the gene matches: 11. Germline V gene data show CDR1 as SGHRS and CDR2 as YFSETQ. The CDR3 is CASTPGGERDEQFF. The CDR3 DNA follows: TGCGCCAGCACTCCTGGGGGGGAACGGGATGAGCAGTTCTTC.

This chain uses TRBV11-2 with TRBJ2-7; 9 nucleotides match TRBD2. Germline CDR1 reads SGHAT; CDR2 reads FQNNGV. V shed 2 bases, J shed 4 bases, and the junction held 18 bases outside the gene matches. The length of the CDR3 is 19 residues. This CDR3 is CASSLRSSGSNSGKYEQYF. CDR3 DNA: TGTGCCAGCAGCTTACGCAGTAGCGGGAGTAACTCGGGGAAGTACGAGCAGTACTTC.

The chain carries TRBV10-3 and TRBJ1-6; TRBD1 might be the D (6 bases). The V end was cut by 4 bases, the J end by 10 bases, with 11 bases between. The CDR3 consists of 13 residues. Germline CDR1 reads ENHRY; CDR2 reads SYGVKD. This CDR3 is CAISGNRDSPLHF. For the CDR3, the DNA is TGTGCCATCAGTGGCAACAGGGACTCACCCCTCCACTTT.

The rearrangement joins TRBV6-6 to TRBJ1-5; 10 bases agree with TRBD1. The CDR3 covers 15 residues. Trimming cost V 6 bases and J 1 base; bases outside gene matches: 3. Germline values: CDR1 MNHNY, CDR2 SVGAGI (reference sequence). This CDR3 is CASRRDRGSNQPQHF. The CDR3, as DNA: TGTGCCAGCAGACGGGACAGGGGAAGCAATCAGCCCCAGCATTTT.

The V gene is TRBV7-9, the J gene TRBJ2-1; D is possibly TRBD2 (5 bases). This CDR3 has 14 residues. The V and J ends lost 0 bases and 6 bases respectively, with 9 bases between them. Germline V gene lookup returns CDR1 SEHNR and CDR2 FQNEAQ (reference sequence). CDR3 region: CASSLAGSPNEQFF. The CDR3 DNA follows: TGTGCCAGCAGCTTAGCAGGGAGCCCCAATGAGCAGTTCTTC.

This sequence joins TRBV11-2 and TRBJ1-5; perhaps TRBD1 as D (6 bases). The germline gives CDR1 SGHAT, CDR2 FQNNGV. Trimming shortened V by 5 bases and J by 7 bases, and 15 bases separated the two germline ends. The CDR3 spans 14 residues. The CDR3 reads CASSVQGPGQPQHF. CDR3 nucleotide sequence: TGTGCCAGCAGCGTACAGGGCCCCGGGCAGCCCCAGCATTTT.

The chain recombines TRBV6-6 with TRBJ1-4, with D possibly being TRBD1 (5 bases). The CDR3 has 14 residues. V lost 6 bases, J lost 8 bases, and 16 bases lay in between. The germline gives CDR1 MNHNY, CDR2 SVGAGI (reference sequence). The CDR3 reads CASSPVGGGEKLFF. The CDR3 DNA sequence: TGTGCCAGCAGCCCCGTTGGGGGAGGGGAAAAACTGTTTTTT.

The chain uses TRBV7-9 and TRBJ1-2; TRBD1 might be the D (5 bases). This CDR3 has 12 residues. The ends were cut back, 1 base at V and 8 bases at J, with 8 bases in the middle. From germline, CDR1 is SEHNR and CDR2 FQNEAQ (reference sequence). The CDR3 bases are TGTGCCAGCAGCTTAGGGTACAGGGGCTACACCTTC. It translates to CASSLGYRGYTF.

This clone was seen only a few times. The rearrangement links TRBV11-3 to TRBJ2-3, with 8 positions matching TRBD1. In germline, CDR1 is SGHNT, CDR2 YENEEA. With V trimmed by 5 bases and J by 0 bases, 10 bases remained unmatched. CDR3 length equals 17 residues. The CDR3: CASSKGQGRLSTDTQYF. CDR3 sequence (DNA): TGTGCCAGCAGCAAAGGACAGGGTCGCCTTAGCACAGATACGCAGTATTTT.

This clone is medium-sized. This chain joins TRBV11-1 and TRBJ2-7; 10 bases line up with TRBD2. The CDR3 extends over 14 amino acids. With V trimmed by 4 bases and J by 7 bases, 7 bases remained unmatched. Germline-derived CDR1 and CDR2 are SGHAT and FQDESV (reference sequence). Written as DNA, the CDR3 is TGTGCCAGCAGCTCTAGCGGGAGCCGGCGGGAGCAGTACTTC. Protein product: CASSSSGSRREQYF.